These 28 T cell receptor beta chains share one sample of origin, sequenced in a study of T cells after yellow fever vaccination. One entry per CDR3 protein results from TCRdb running MiXCR on the 5' RACE reads. This table has under 550,000 distinct CDR3 sequences, about a fifth appearing once. Specimen: PBMCs, collected roughly 20 days after the first yellow fever vaccination. All receptors come from a man between 18 and 35 years old who received the YFV17D yellow fever vaccine.

The sample holds one count of this clonotype. V and J are TRBV19 and TRBJ2-1; possible D gene TRBD1, 6 bases. The length of the CDR3 is 11 residues. From germline, CDR1 is LNHDA and CDR2 SQIVND (reference sequence). V shed 3 bases and J shed 14 bases, with 11 bases lying between them. CDR3 nucleotide sequence: TGTGCCAGTAGTATCGGTAGGGGGAAGTTCTTC. Translated: CASSIGRGKFF.

This clonotype was counted between two and nine times. This rearrangement joins TRBV19 to TRBJ2-3, with a weak D call TRBD2 (5 bases). Germline values: CDR1 LNHDA, CDR2 SQIVND (reference sequence). The CDR3 is 15 amino acids. Deletions cut 10 bases from V and 4 bases from J, with 21 bases between. The CDR3 here is CATTIRGFNADTQYF. The CDR3 nucleotides are TGTGCCACCACGATCCGGGGTTTTAACGCAGATACGCAGTATTTT.

This clonotype was detected once. This chain uses TRBV27 with TRBJ2-7; D is perhaps TRBD1 (5 bases). Germline lookup yields CDR1 MNHEY and CDR2 SMNVEV (reference sequence). V shed 2 bases and J shed 6 bases, with 14 bases lying between them. This CDR3 region has 14 residues. The CDR3 coding sequence is TGTGCCAGCAGTTTAGGGGCAGGGTTTGGCGAGCAGTACTTC. It specifies CASSLGAGFGEQYF.

The gene calls are TRBV6-5 and TRBJ1-2; weak D call: TRBD1 (5 bases). V was cut by 0 bases and J by 6 bases, with 8 bases left in between. The CDR3 sequence is 13 residues long. Per germline, CDR1 MNHEY and CDR2 SVGAGI. The CDR3, as DNA: TGTGCCAGCAGTTACTCCGCGACAGATGGCTACACCTTC. Translated, it gives CASSYSATDGYTF.

The chain joins TRBV9 to TRBJ2-7; 9 bases are a match to TRBD1. Germline V gene data show CDR1 as SGDLS and CDR2 as YYNGEE. The junction had 3 bases not matched to a gene; V was cut back by 0 bases and J by 2 bases. The CDR3 has 15 amino acids. CDR3 sequence (DNA): TGTGCCAGCAGCGTAGGGGGACAGGGAACCTACGAGCAGTACTTC. Protein sequence: CASSVGGQGTYEQYF.

The chain has TRBV3-1 and TRBJ1-4; D gene unclear. The V end was cut by 1 base, the J end by 7 bases, with 10 bases between. The CDR3 sequence is 14 residues long. The germline V gene encodes CDR1 LGHDT and CDR2 YNNKEL (reference sequence). The CDR3 DNA reads TGTGCCAGCAGCCAAGGTGGGATCGGTGAAAAACTGTTTTTT. This gives the protein CASSQGGIGEKLFF.

The chain joins TRBV15 to TRBJ1-1; the D gene is possibly TRBD1 (6 bases). Between the trimmed V and J ends, which lost 0 bases and 4 bases, there was a span of 12 bases. The CDR3 is 15 amino acids. Germline V gene sequence: CDR1 LNHNV, CDR2 YYDKDF (reference sequence). The CDR3 DNA reads as TGTGCCACCAGCAGAGATATAGGGGGGGCCACTGAAGCTTTCTTT. Protein product: CATSRDIGGATEAFF. Variable domain in full (rest from reference TRBV15 and TRBJ1-1): DAMVIQNPRYQVTQFGKPVTLSCSQTLNHNVMYWYQQKSSQAPKLLFHYYDKDFNNEADTPDNFQSRRPNTSFCFLDIRSPGLGDTAMYLCATSRDIGGATEAFFGQGTRLTVV.

This clonotype has a count of ten or more. The chain joins TRBV7-2 to TRBJ2-7; D is possibly TRBD1 (5 bases). The length of the CDR3 is 13 residues. Germline V lookup: CDR1 SGHTA, CDR2 FQGNSA. V was cut by 3 bases and J by 4 bases, with 10 bases left in between. The CDR3 spells CASSLGQPYEQYV. The CDR3 DNA follows: TGTGCCAGCAGCTTGGGGCAGCCATACGAGCAGTACGTC.

The chain recombines TRBV12-3 or TRBV12-4 with TRBJ1-1, with 10 bases that match TRBD1. The CDR3 is 14 residues long. Trimming removed 8 bases from V and 4 bases from J; junction bases left unmatched: 7. The CDR3 sequence: CASGPGDRGTEAFF. The CDR3 DNA sequence: TGTGCCAGCGGCCCGGGGGACAGGGGCACTGAAGCTTTCTTT.

The V call is TRBV7-8, the J call TRBJ2-7, with 9 bases matching TRBD1. The germline V gene has CDR1 SGHVS and CDR2 FQNEAQ. The J segment lost 7 bases and the V segment lost 5 bases, leaving 12 bases of the junction unmatched. The CDR3 is 15 amino acids. The CDR3 loop is CASSGDPGQGGEQYV. The CDR3 nucleotides read TGTGCCAGCAGCGGCGACCCGGGACAGGGAGGTGAGCAGTACGTC.

V gene TRBV5-4 combines with J gene TRBJ1-1; tentative D call: TRBD1 (6 bases). CDR3 length: 14 amino acids. Germline V gene lookup returns CDR1 SGHNT and CDR2 YYREEE (reference sequence). The V end was cut by 4 bases, the J end by 5 bases, with 15 bases between. The CDR3 spells CASSRTGRGTEAFF. CDR3 DNA: TGTGCCAGCAGCCGTACAGGGCGAGGGACTGAAGCTTTCTTT.

This clonotype was seen more than once but under ten times. The CDR3: CSARVQGLDEQYF. CDR3 nucleotide sequence: TGCAGTGCTAGAGTACAGGGGTTGGACGAGCAGTACTTC. The V call is TRBV20-1, the J call TRBJ2-7, with 7 bases identical to TRBD1. The V segment lost 1 base and the J segment 5 bases; nucleotides outside the gene matches: 5. The CDR3 is 13 amino acids. From germline, CDR1 is DFQATT and CDR2 SNEGSKA (reference sequence).

J is TRBJ2-7 and V is TRBV7-2; tentative D call: TRBD1 (5 bases). The CDR3 sequence is 14 residues long. Germline V gene sequence: CDR1 SGHTA, CDR2 FQGNSA. V lost 5 bases to trimming and J lost 0 bases, with 11 bases between them. CDR3 nucleotides: TGTGCCAGCAGCCAAAATCAGGGCTCCTACGAGCAGTACGTC. This sequence encodes CASSQNQGSYEQYV.

The V gene is TRBV20-1, the J gene TRBJ1-5; D is perhaps TRBD1 (6 bases). The CDR3 has 15 residues. Germline V lookup: CDR1 DFQATT, CDR2 SNEGSKA (reference sequence). V dropped 2 bases and J dropped 11 bases, with 22 bases sitting between them. CDR3 sequence (DNA): TGCAGTGCTAGACCCGGGGGCAGGGGAGGAGAAGCCCAGCATTTT. Amino acids: CSARPGGRGGEAQHF.

This clonotype was seen once. The chain employs TRBV9 and TRBJ2-3; D ambiguous. Germline lookup yields CDR1 SGDLS and CDR2 YYNGEE. This CDR3 spans 13 amino acids. The V end lost 0 bases, the J end lost 11 bases, and 13 bases lay between the germline ends. The CDR3 is CASSVAEAAMQYF. CDR3 coding DNA: TGTGCCAGCAGCGTAGCAGAGGCAGCGATGCAGTATTTT.

The gene calls are TRBV5-1 and TRBJ2-3, with 8 bases aligning to TRBD1. The CDR3 loop spans 17 amino acids. The V and J ends lost 0 bases and 1 base, in that order; junction bases with no gene match: 7. Germline V gene data show CDR1 as SGHRS and CDR2 as YFSETQ. CDR3 amino acids: CASSLVDRGLGTDTQYF. The CDR3 DNA reads TGCGCCAGCAGCTTGGTTGACAGGGGTCTTGGCACAGATACGCAGTATTTT.

The chain employs TRBV12-3 or TRBV12-4 and TRBJ1-1; D is undetermined. Trimming pared 3 bases from V and 5 bases from J, leaving 10 bases between. This CDR3 is 13 amino acids long. The CDR3 loop is CASSFGRETEAFF. CDR3 nucleotides: TGTGCCAGCAGTTTCGGGAGGGAAACTGAAGCTTTCTTT.

This chain uses TRBV3-1 with TRBJ2-7; weak D call: TRBD1 (5 bases). This CDR3 has 18 residues. V was cut by 7 bases and J by 1 base, with 26 bases left in between. Germline-derived CDR1 and CDR2 are LGHDT and YNNKEL (reference sequence). The CDR3 spells CASTLGAGIIGVSYEQYF. The DNA for the CDR3 is TGTGCCAGCACTCTTGGGGCAGGCATCATCGGAGTTTCCTACGAGCAGTACTTC.

This chain joins TRBV20-1 and TRBJ2-1, with a weak D call TRBD1 (6 bases). V lost 6 bases and J 0 bases, leaving 18 bases between the germline ends. Per the germline V gene, CDR1 is DFQATT and CDR2 is SNEGSKA (reference sequence). This CDR3 has 16 residues. The CDR3 spells CSADASGESSYNEQFF. The DNA of the CDR3 is TGCAGTGCCGACGCTTCAGGGGAGAGCTCCTACAATGAGCAGTTCTTC.

The V and J genes are TRBV4-1 and TRBJ1-1; D unresolved. The CDR3 sequence is 11 residues long. CDR1 and CDR2 (germline): MGHRA, YSYEKL. V gave up 1 base and J gave up 6 bases, with 3 bases separating them. For the CDR3, the DNA is TGCGCCAGCAGCCAAGGGTCTGAAGCTTTCTTT. Translated, it gives CASSQGSEAFF.

The rearrangement joins TRBV3-1 to TRBJ1-2, with a tentative D call TRBD1 (6 bases). CDR1 is LGHDT and CDR2 is YNNKEL in the germline V gene (reference sequence). With 2 bases removed from V and 4 bases from J, the gap between germline ends came to 14 bases. The CDR3 is made up of 15 amino acids. This CDR3 is CASSQYVQGSYGYTF. The CDR3 DNA is TGTGCCAGCAGCCAATACGTCCAGGGGTCCTATGGCTACACCTTC.

This clonotype has only a few counts. The rearrangement links TRBV7-9 to TRBJ1-2, with D possibly TRBD1 on 6 matching bases. Looked up from germline, CDR1 is SEHNR and CDR2 is FQNEAQ (reference sequence). Trimming shortened V by 1 base and J by 6 bases, and 9 bases separated the two germline ends. CDR3 length: 13 residues. The CDR3 is CASSLVRDNGYTF. CDR3 bases: TGTGCCAGCAGCTTAGTCAGGGACAATGGCTACACCTTC. The full variable domain, its missing parts supplied by reference TRBV7-9 and TRBJ1-2, is DTGVSQNPRHKITKRGQNVTFRCDPISEHNRLYWYRQTLGQGPEFLTYFQNEAQLEKSRLLSDRFSAERPKGSFSTLEIQRTEQGDSAMYLCASSLVRDNGYTFGSGTRLTVV.

This clonotype was counted only a few times. V is TRBV12-3 or TRBV12-4 and J is TRBJ2-2; 8 bases align to TRBD2. The CDR3 length is 14 residues. Trimming removed 8 bases from V and 6 bases from J; junction bases left unmatched: 8. The CDR3 reads CASGAGGLSGELFF. The DNA for the CDR3 is TGTGCCAGCGGCGCGGGGGGCCTATCCGGGGAGCTGTTTTTT.

About this clonotype: The junction shows a germline mismatch at one end, possibly a read error. The V call is TRBV7-9, the J call TRBJ1-2; D gene ambiguous. The CDR3 spans 13 residues. Germline V gives CDR1 SEHNR, CDR2 FQNEAQ (reference sequence). The CDR3 reads CASSLVAGNGYAF. CDR3 coding DNA: TGTGCCAGCAGCTTAGTGGCGGGTAATGGCTACGCCTTC.

CDR3 bases: TGCGCCAGCACAACGCCTAGCGGGGGTACAGATACGCAGTATTTT. Protein product: CASTTPSGGTDTQYF. The rearrangement uses TRBV5-1 and TRBJ2-3; 10 bases match TRBD2. Germline-derived CDR1 and CDR2 are SGHRS and YFSETQ. V lost 6 bases, J lost 3 bases, and 7 bases stayed unmatched. The CDR3 consists of 15 residues.

This clonotype was detected only a few times. The rearrangement links TRBV20-1 to TRBJ2-7; TRBD2 might be the D (7 bases). The CDR3 is made up of 11 amino acids. V dropped 7 bases and J dropped 5 bases, with 12 bases sitting between them. Germline values: CDR1 DFQATT, CDR2 SNEGSKA (reference sequence). CDR3 nucleotides: TGCAGTGTTGCGGGGGACAACGAGCAGTACTTC. This sequence encodes CSVAGDNEQYF.

The chain uses TRBV5-6 and TRBJ2-1, with 12 positions matching TRBD1. The length of the CDR3 is 16 residues. Trimming removed 3 bases from V and 9 bases from J; junction bases left unmatched: 10. Germline-derived CDR1 and CDR2 are SGHDT and YYEEEE. The CDR3 nucleotides are TGTGCCAGCAGCTCGATCCCGGGACAGGGGGCCAGTGAGCAGTTCTTC. This translates into CASSSIPGQGASEQFF. Looking up the rest from reference TRBV5-6 and TRBJ2-1 gives the full variable domain: DAGVTQSPTHLIKTRGQQVTLRCSPKSGHDTVSWYQQALGQGPQFIFQYYEEEERQRGNFPDRFSGHQFPNYSSELNVNALLLGDSALYLCASSSIPGQGASEQFFGPGTRLTVL.

The chain uses TRBV2 and TRBJ1-1, with D hard to call. Germline V CDR1 and CDR2: SNHLY, FYNNEI. The CDR3 extends over 13 amino acids. The V end was cut by 3 bases, the J end by 1 base, with 6 bases between. The CDR3 region is CASSDEENTEAFF. CDR3 DNA: TGTGCCAGCAGTGACGAGGAGAACACTGAAGCTTTCTTT.